Following are 26 T cell receptor beta chains from one sample sequenced in a study of blood T cell repertoires in COVID-19. Repertoires were generated with immunoSEQ multiplex PCR, while TCRdb's copy carries only in-frame clones and drops some. The sample has a few hundred thousand clones, 75% to 90% seen once. Sequenced sample: peripheral blood. These receptors all stem from a woman aged 70-85 years with COVID-19, enrolled during active disease.

This clone has only one observation. The rearrangement links TRBV9 to TRBJ2-1, with TRBD2 identical over 8 bases. The CDR3 is 15 residues long. Looked up from germline, CDR1 is SGDLS and CDR2 is YYNGEE. V dropped 0 bases and J dropped 6; count of bases not matched to a gene: 5. The CDR3 sequence is CASSVVPGGPNEQFF. Here the CDR3 DNA reads TGTGCCAGCAGCGTAGTTCCGGGAGGGCCCAATGAGCAGTTCTTC.

The chain couples TRBV20-1 to TRBJ2-1; D uncertain. V was cut by 6 bases and J by 6 bases, with 9 bases left in between. Germline-derived CDR1 and CDR2 are DFQATT and SNEGSKA (reference sequence). The CDR3 is 11 residues long. The DNA of the CDR3 is TGCAGTGCGGAGATGGGCAATGAGCAGTTCTTC. This translates into CSAEMGNEQFF.

This clone was seen only once. The chain is built from TRBV24-1 and TRBJ1-3; possible D gene TRBD1, 5 bases. The CDR3 runs to 15 residues. Trimming pared 9 bases from V and 0 bases from J, leaving 14 bases between. The germline gives CDR1 KGHDR, CDR2 SFDVKD. The CDR3 spells CATPHQGFSGNTIYF. The DNA of the CDR3 is TGTGCCACCCCTCATCAGGGTTTCTCTGGAAACACCATATATTTT.

The chain employs TRBV25-1 and TRBJ1-6; 10 positions agree with TRBD1. V lost 6 bases and J lost 8; bases outside the gene matches: 7. This CDR3 spans 15 amino acids. CDR1 MGHDK and CDR2 SYGVNS come from the germline V gene. This CDR3 reads CASRGDRGRDSPLHF. DNA of the CDR3: TGTGCCAGCAGGGGGGACAGGGGTCGGGATTCACCCCTCCACTTT.

The gene calls are TRBV28 and TRBJ1-1; D is uncertain. V lost 5 bases and J 4 bases, leaving 14 bases between the germline ends. Germline V gene data show CDR1 as MDHEN and CDR2 as SYDVKM. The CDR3 contains 14 residues. In DNA, the CDR3 is TGTGCCAGCAGTCCCCTCGGGGAGCTCACTGAAGCTTTCTTT. Translation gives CASSPLGELTEAFF. Variable domain in full (rest from reference TRBV28 and TRBJ1-1): DVKVTQSSRYLVKRTGEKVFLECVQDMDHENMFWYRQDPGLGLRLIYFSYDVKMKEKGDIPEGYSVSREKKERFSLILESASTNQTSMYLCASSPLGELTEAFFGQGTRLTVV.

The CDR3 protein is CASSPSGVSYTQYF. The CDR3 bases are TGTGCCAGCAGCCCTAGCGGGGTTTCATATACGCAGTATTTT. J is TRBJ2-3 and V is TRBV28; 9 bases agree with TRBD2. The CDR3 loop spans 14 amino acids. J lost 7 bases, V lost 6 bases, and 8 bases had no gene match. Per germline, CDR1 MDHEN and CDR2 SYDVKM.

J is TRBJ1-2 and V is TRBV30, with 7 bases that match TRBD1. Germline V CDR1 and CDR2: GTSNPN, SVGIG (reference sequence). The junction had 10 bases not matched to a gene; V was cut back by 2 bases and J by 7 bases. The length of the CDR3 is 14 residues. As DNA, the CDR3 is TGTGCCTGGAGTAGATTGGCGACAGGGCTTGGCTACACCTTC. Residues: CAWSRLATGLGYTF.

The chain links TRBV28 to TRBJ1-1, with 7 bases fitting TRBD1. CDR1 and CDR2 from the germline V gene are MDHEN and SYDVKM. The V segment lost 5 bases and the J segment 5 bases; nucleotides outside the gene matches: 8. The CDR3 extends over 14 amino acids. CDR3 nucleotide sequence: TGTGCCAGCAGTCCACAGGGGAAGAGGACTGAAGCTTTCTTT. Protein: CASSPQGKRTEAFF.

V and J are TRBV6-2 or TRBV6-3 and TRBJ2-7; TRBD1 matches 9 bases. The germline CDR1 and CDR2 sequences are MNHEY and SVGEGT. V shed 4 bases, J shed 0 bases, and the junction held 4 bases outside the gene matches. The CDR3 is 15 amino acids. The CDR3 DNA reads as TGTGCCAGCAGTTCAGGACAGGGGAGCTCCTACGAGCAGTACTTC. It codes for CASSSGQGSSYEQYF.

The rearrangement uses TRBV4-2 and TRBJ2-3; TRBD2 aligns across 12 bases. The CDR3 is 15 amino acids. From germline, CDR1 is LGHNA and CDR2 YNFKEQ. J gave up 4 bases and V 6 bases, and 5 bases lay outside the gene matches. The CDR3 DNA sequence: TGTGCCAGCAGACGGACTAGCGGGGACCCAGATACGCAGTATTTT. Translation: CASRRTSGDPDTQYF.

This clone was observed a handful of times. The genes are TRBV19 and TRBJ2-2; the match to TRBD2 covers 15 bases. The V and J ends lost 7 bases and 6 bases, in that order; junction bases with no gene match: 15. This CDR3 is built from 19 residues. CDR1 and CDR2 from the germline V gene are LNHDA and SQIVND (reference sequence). CDR3 residues: CASTRTGGWTSGRAGELFF. CDR3 DNA: TGTGCCAGTACCCGGACAGGGGGCTGGACTAGCGGGAGGGCCGGGGAGCTGTTTTTT.

The chain combines TRBV6-2 or TRBV6-3 with TRBJ1-2, with 10 bases aligning to TRBD1. Germline V gene sequence: CDR1 MNHEY, CDR2 SVGEGT. The V and J ends lost 2 bases and 8 bases, in that order; junction bases with no gene match: 8. The CDR3 is 15 amino acids. The DNA of the CDR3 is TGTGCCAGCAGTTACCATGGACAGGGGGGATCAGGCTACACCTTC. It specifies CASSYHGQGGSGYTF.

This clone was counted a single time. The chain has TRBV19 and TRBJ2-7; 11 positions agree with TRBD1. With V trimmed by 4 bases and J by 5 bases, 4 bases remained unmatched. The CDR3 contains 14 residues. Germline-derived CDR1 and CDR2 are LNHDA and SQIVND (reference sequence). The CDR3 nucleotides are TGTGCCAGTAGTAAGGACAGGGGGCTCGACGAGCAGTACTTC. Protein sequence: CASSKDRGLDEQYF.

The V call is TRBV14, the J call TRBJ2-5, with a weak D call TRBD2 (6 bases). CDR1 SGHDN and CDR2 FVKESK come from the germline V gene. Deletions cut 3 bases from V and 3 bases from J, with 11 bases between. CDR3 size: 14 residues. This CDR3 reads CASSQYSGKETQYF. Here the CDR3 DNA reads TGTGCCAGCAGCCAGTATAGCGGAAAAGAGACCCAGTACTTC.

The chain is built from TRBV4-1 and TRBJ2-3; D remains ambiguous. This CDR3 has 14 amino acids. Trimming removed 1 base from V and 2 bases from J, with 7 bases in between. Germline V gives CDR1 MGHRA, CDR2 YSYEKL. In nucleotides, the CDR3 is TGCGCCAGCAGCCAAGGGGCAGTCACAGATACGCAGTATTTT. Protein sequence: CASSQGAVTDTQYF.

This clone has just a few counts. The V and J genes are TRBV7-9 and TRBJ1-2; D is uncertain. There are 12 residues in the CDR3. Germline-derived CDR1 and CDR2 are SEHNR and FQNEAQ (reference sequence). The V end lost 3 bases, the J end lost 8 bases, and 10 bases lay between the germline ends. The CDR3 DNA is TGTGCCAGCAGCTTCCCCGGAGGCGGCTACACCTTC. This sequence encodes CASSFPGGGYTF.

This clone was detected only once. This chain uses TRBV7-2 with TRBJ1-2; the match to TRBD1 covers 8 bases. V dropped 3 bases and J dropped 4; count of bases not matched to a gene: 4. Germline lookup yields CDR1 SGHTA and CDR2 FQGNSA. There are 14 residues in the CDR3. The CDR3 protein is CASSFGQGGYGYTF. CDR3 in DNA: TGTGCCAGCAGCTTTGGACAGGGAGGCTATGGCTACACCTTC.

The V call is TRBV28, the J call TRBJ2-7, with a weak D call TRBD2 (5 bases). Per the germline V gene, CDR1 is MDHEN and CDR2 is SYDVKM. The V end was cut by 8 bases, the J end by 0 bases, with 5 bases between. This CDR3 comprises 11 residues. Here the CDR3 reads CASGLSYEQYF. The CDR3 nucleotides are TGTGCCAGCGGACTCTCCTACGAGCAGTACTTC.

This clone was seen only once. The chain recombines TRBV18 with TRBJ1-5, with D unresolved. With 0 bases removed from V and 7 bases from J, the gap between germline ends came to 10 bases. This CDR3 contains 14 residues. Germline V lookup: CDR1 KGHSH, CDR2 LQKENI. The CDR3 protein is CASSPPSARQPQHF. The CDR3, as DNA: TGTGCCAGCTCACCACCGTCAGCTAGACAGCCCCAGCATTTT.

The chain couples TRBV28 to TRBJ2-5, with TRBD1 matching over 10 bases. From germline, CDR1 is MDHEN and CDR2 SYDVKM. Trimming took 6 bases from V and 2 from J; bases not matched to a gene: 12. This CDR3 has 17 amino acids. CDR3 amino acids: CASRLGFGTGVQETQYF. The CDR3 coding sequence is TGTGCCAGCAGACTAGGCTTCGGGACAGGGGTGCAAGAGACCCAGTACTTC.

V usage is TRBV5-5 and J usage is TRBJ1-5, with 12 bases fitting TRBD1. CDR3 length equals 15 residues. Germline V CDR1 and CDR2: SGHKS, YYEKEE (reference sequence). The junction had 5 bases not matched to a gene; V was cut back by 2 bases and J by 8 bases. This CDR3 is CASSLGTGGVEPQHF. Here the CDR3 DNA reads TGTGCCAGCAGCTTAGGGACAGGGGGCGTGGAGCCCCAGCATTTT.

The V call is TRBV5-1, the J call TRBJ2-1, with 10 bases fitting TRBD2. Germline-derived CDR1 and CDR2 are SGHRS and YFSETQ. The CDR3 runs 15 residues. J was trimmed by 6 bases and V by 4 bases; bases with no gene match: 7. The CDR3 DNA is TGCGCCAGCAGCCTATCGGGACTAGCGATCAATGAGCAGTTCTTC. Protein product: CASSLSGLAINEQFF. Full variable domain (rest looked up from reference TRBV5-1 and TRBJ2-1): KAGVTQTPRYLIKTRGQQVTLSCSPISGHRSVSWYQQTPGQGLQFLFEYFSETQRNKGNFPGRFSGRQFSNSRSEMNVSTLELGDSALYLCASSLSGLAINEQFFGPGTRLTVL.

The V gene is TRBV28, the J gene TRBJ1-4, with 7 bases that match TRBD1. V lost 4 bases to trimming and J lost 6 bases; unmatched junction nucleotides: 11. Germline-derived CDR1 and CDR2 are MDHEN and SYDVKM. CDR3 size: 16 residues. CDR3 DNA sequence: TGTGCCAGCAGTTATCCCAGGGGGAAAGGTGATGAAAAACTGTTTTTT. Translating gives CASSYPRGKGDEKLFF.

The chain has TRBV28 and TRBJ2-7, with TRBD2 matching 10 bases. Trimming at V came to 6 bases and at J to 2 bases, leaving 10 bases not matched to a gene. CDR1 is MDHEN, CDR2 SYDVKM, per germline. There are 16 residues in the CDR3. The CDR3 spells CASSSGTSARTYEQYF. CDR3 sequence (DNA): TGTGCCAGCAGCTCCGGGACTAGCGCAAGAACCTACGAGCAGTACTTC. The full variable domain, with the rest looked up from reference TRBV28 and TRBJ2-7, is DVKVTQSSRYLVKRTGEKVFLECVQDMDHENMFWYRQDPGLGLRLIYFSYDVKMKEKGDIPEGYSVSREKKERFSLILESASTNQTSMYLCASSSGTSARTYEQYFGPGTRLTVT.

The rearrangement links TRBV18 to TRBJ2-3; 8 nucleotides agree with TRBD2. V trimming: 1 base; J trimming: 5 bases; junction bases outside the gene matches: 8. The CDR3 is 16 residues long. From germline, CDR1 is KGHSH and CDR2 LQKENI. CDR3 sequence reads: CASSPQNSGNGDTQYF. The CDR3 nucleotides read TGTGCCAGCTCACCACAAAATAGCGGGAACGGAGATACGCAGTATTTT.

The rearrangement links TRBV6-6 to TRBJ2-1; 8 nucleotides agree with TRBD1. The V segment lost 5 bases and the J segment 8 bases; nucleotides outside the gene matches: 14. CDR3 length: 16 residues. Per germline, CDR1 MNHNY and CDR2 SVGAGI (reference sequence). The CDR3 DNA sequence: TGTGCCAGCAGTCACCATAGGACAGGGTTGGAAGATGAGCAGTTCTTC. As protein: CASSHHRTGLEDEQFF.